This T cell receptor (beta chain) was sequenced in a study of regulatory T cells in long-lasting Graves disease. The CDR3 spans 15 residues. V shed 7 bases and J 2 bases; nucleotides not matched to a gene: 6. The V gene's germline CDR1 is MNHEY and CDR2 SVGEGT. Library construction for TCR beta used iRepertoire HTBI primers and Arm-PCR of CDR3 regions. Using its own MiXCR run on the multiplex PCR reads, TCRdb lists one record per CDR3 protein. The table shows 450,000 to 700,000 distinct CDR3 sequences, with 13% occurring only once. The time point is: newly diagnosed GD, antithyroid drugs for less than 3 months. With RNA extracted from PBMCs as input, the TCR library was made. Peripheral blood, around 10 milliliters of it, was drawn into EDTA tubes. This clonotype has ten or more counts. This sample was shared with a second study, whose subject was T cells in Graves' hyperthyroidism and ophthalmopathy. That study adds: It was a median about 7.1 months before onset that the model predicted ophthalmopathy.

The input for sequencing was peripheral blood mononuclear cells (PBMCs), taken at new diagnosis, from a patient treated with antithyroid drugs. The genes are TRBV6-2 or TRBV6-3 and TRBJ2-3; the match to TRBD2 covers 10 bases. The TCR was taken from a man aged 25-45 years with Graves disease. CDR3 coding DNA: TGTGCCAGCACTCCTAGCGGGAGTTTCACAGATACGCAGTATTTT. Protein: CASTPSGSFTDTQYF.